This TCR beta chain is from a study of blood T cells in healthy people across ages. PCR was performed a second time for roughly 7 to 12 cycles using a sample-barcoded 5' primer and a J-beta primer mix. TCRdb analysed the 5' RACE reads with MiXCR anew, one entry per CDR3 protein. The sample has roughly 1,500,000 distinct CDR3 sequences; about 40% are singletons. Study-wide points: No one knew whether donors had CMV, which possibly confounded expanded clonotype changes.

V shed 8 bases and J 4 bases; nucleotides not matched to a gene: 10. This CDR3 is built from 16 residues. Germline CDR1 and CDR2: MDHEN and SYDVKM. As regards this clonotype: Antigen: not known.

This sequence joins TRBV28 and TRBJ2-6, with 8 nucleotides matching TRBD1. Material for sequencing was blood. The TCR comes from a young woman in good health. CDR3 bases: TGTGCCAGCGCAGGGGGCGCTGATTCGGGGGCCAACGTCCTGACTTTC. Protein sequence: CASAGGADSGANVLTF.